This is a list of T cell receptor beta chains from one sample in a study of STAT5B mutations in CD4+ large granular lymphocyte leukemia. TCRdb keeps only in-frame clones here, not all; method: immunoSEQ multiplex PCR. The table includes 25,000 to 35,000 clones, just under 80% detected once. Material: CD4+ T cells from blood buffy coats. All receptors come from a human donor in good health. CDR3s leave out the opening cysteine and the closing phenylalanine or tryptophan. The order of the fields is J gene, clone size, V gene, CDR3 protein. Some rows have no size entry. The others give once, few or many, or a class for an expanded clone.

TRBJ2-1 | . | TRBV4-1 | ASRYTGGLHNEQF
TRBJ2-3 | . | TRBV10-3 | AISAGLPDTQY
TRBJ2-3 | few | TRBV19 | ATSGGTSTDTQY
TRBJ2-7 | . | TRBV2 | ASRSDSFYEQY
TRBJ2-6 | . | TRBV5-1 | ATGHGGGANVLT
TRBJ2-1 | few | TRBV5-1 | ASSFGTSGNEQF
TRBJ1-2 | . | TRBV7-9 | ASSGRQGNLVYGYT
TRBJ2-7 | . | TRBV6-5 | ASKGERTAHEQY
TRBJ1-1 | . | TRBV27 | ASSLSRGRSTEAF
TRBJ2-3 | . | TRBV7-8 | ASSPYLLLTDTQY